What follows are 22 T cell receptor beta chains derived from one specimen sequenced in a study of blood T cell repertoires in COVID-19. Assay used: immunoSEQ multiplex PCR; TCRdb lists only in-frame clones, some missing. The sample holds 400,000 to 500,000 clones, 88% seen once. Sequencing was performed on PBMCs or T cells enriched from blood (not recorded which). The receptors here all came from a middle-aged woman who had recovered from COVID-19.

V usage is TRBV5-4 and J usage is TRBJ2-7; 7 bases agree with TRBD2. V lost 4 bases and J lost 4; bases outside the gene matches: 8. CDR1 is SGHNT and CDR2 is YYREEE in the germline V gene (reference sequence). CDR3 size: 14 residues. CDR3: CASSHWGEGYEQYF. DNA of the CDR3: TGTGCCAGCAGCCACTGGGGGGAGGGATACGAGCAGTACTTC.

The count of this clone is one. The rearrangement uses TRBV7-9 and TRBJ1-5; no definite D call. The CDR3 has 15 amino acids. The V gene lost 0 bases and the J gene lost 4 bases, with 10 bases spanning the gap. Germline CDR1 and CDR2: SEHNR and FQNEAQ (reference sequence). CDR3: CASSLAGRQNQPQHF. CDR3 coding DNA: TGTGCCAGCAGCTTAGCGGGCAGGCAAAATCAGCCCCAGCATTTT.

The chain employs TRBV21-1 and TRBJ2-3; no DNA check was done on the table's D call, TRBD2. TRBV21-1 is flagged as a pseudogene. CDR3 length: 13 amino acids. The CDR3 DNA is TGTGCCAGCAGCAGGGGGGAGTCAGATACGCAGTATTTT. Its translation is CASSRGESDTQYF.

The chain combines TRBV20-1 with TRBJ1-1; 8 bases are a match to TRBD1. The CDR3 is 17 residues long. CDR1 DFQATT and CDR2 SNEGSKA come from the germline V gene (reference sequence). J gave up 3 bases and V 3 bases, and 15 bases lay outside the gene matches. The CDR3 loop reads CSASSVAGGGRDTEAFF. The DNA for the CDR3 is TGCAGTGCTAGTTCTGTGGCAGGGGGCGGGCGGGACACTGAAGCTTTCTTT.

This CDR3 is CATSRGPSETEAFF. CDR3 sequence (DNA): TGTGCCACCAGTAGGGGCCCCTCCGAGACTGAAGCTTTCTTT. The chain combines TRBV15 with TRBJ1-1, with TRBD1 as a possible D gene (5 bases). The V end lost 6 bases, the J end lost 5 bases, and 16 bases lay between the germline ends. The CDR3 consists of 14 residues. Germline CDR1 and CDR2: LNHNV and YYDKDF (reference sequence).

The chain recombines TRBV5-5 with TRBJ2-7, with TRBD1 identical over 8 bases. J lost 4 bases, V lost 0 bases, and 6 bases had no gene match. The CDR3 contains 15 residues. The germline V gene encodes CDR1 SGHKS and CDR2 YYEKEE (reference sequence). The CDR3 bases are TGTGCCAGCAGCTTGGTGGGACAGGATGTGTACGAGCAGTACTTC. Protein product: CASSLVGQDVYEQYF.

The gene calls are TRBV9 and TRBJ2-6, with D tentatively TRBD2 (5 bases). CDR3 size: 20 residues. V was trimmed by 2 bases and J by 0 bases, leaving 21 bases between them. Germline V gene data show CDR1 as SGDLS and CDR2 as YYNGEE. The CDR3 nucleotides read TGTGCCAGCAGCGTCAGGCCGAAGGACTCACTCTACTCTGGGGCCAACGTCCTGACTTTC. It yields the protein CASSVRPKDSLYSGANVLTF.

The rearrangement links TRBV10-3 to TRBJ1-3; TRBD1 agrees at 7 bases. The V gene's germline CDR1 is ENHRY and CDR2 SYGVKD. The length of the CDR3 is 18 residues. The junction had 12 bases not matched to a gene; V was cut back by 4 bases and J by 0 bases. For the CDR3, the DNA is TGTGCCATCAGTGGGGCCCCGGGACAGTTAATCTCTGGAAACACCATATATTTT. The encoded protein is CAISGAPGQLISGNTIYF.

The chain recombines TRBV19 with TRBJ1-2; 7 bases agree with TRBD1. The CDR3 is 14 amino acids. Trimming cost V 6 bases and J 4 bases; bases outside gene matches: 8. Germline V gene data show CDR1 as LNHDA and CDR2 as SQIVND (reference sequence). CDR3 DNA sequence: TGTGCCAGTAGCGAGACAGGGAAGGGCTATGGCTACACCTTC. Translated: CASSETGKGYGYTF.

CDR3 sequence reads: CASSLLRNTEAFF. CDR3 coding DNA: TGTGCCAGCAGCCTCCTGAGGAACACTGAAGCTTTCTTT. The chain links TRBV9 to TRBJ1-1; no clear D gene. The length of the CDR3 is 13 residues. V shed 4 bases and J shed 1 base, with 8 bases lying between them. Per germline, CDR1 SGDLS and CDR2 YYNGEE.

The genes are TRBV25-1 and TRBJ1-5; D is undetermined. This CDR3 spans 14 amino acids. V lost 2 bases and J 8 bases, leaving 13 bases between the germline ends. From germline, CDR1 is MGHDK and CDR2 SYGVNS. The CDR3 DNA follows: TGTGCCAGCAGTGAAGTCGGGTCTGGAGAGCCCCAGCATTTT. Protein: CASSEVGSGEPQHF. Supplemented by reference TRBV25-1 and TRBJ1-5, the full variable domain reads EADIYQTPRYLVIGTGKKITLECSQTMGHDKMYWYQQDPGMELHLIHYSYGVNSTEKGDLSSESTVSRIRTEHFPLTLESARPSHTSQYLCASSEVGSGEPQHFGDGTRLSIL.

The rearrangement uses TRBV19 and TRBJ2-1; D not certain. The CDR3 has 12 amino acids. Germline assignment: CDR1 LNHDA and CDR2 SQIVND (reference sequence). V was shortened by 6 bases and J by 4 bases, with 7 bases between the two germline ends. The CDR3 sequence: CASRNSYNEQFF. CDR3 sequence (DNA): TGTGCCAGTAGGAACAGTTACAATGAGCAGTTCTTC.

The chain is built from TRBV24-1 and TRBJ1-6; D possibly corresponds to TRBD1 (5 bases). The germline gives CDR1 KGHDR, CDR2 SFDVKD. V was shortened by 1 base and J by 0 bases, with 9 bases between the two germline ends. The CDR3 contains 17 residues. The CDR3 loop is CATSDFGGYSYNSPLHF. The CDR3 nucleotides are TGTGCCACCAGTGATTTTGGGGGGTACTCCTATAATTCACCCCTCCACTTT.

V is TRBV7-8 and J is TRBJ1-3; D unclear. The V gene's germline CDR1 is SGHVS and CDR2 FQNEAQ. V lost 5 bases and J lost 4, with 9 bases in between. The CDR3 extends over 13 amino acids. CDR3 sequence: CASSLIQGNTIYF. In nucleotides, the CDR3 is TGTGCCAGCAGCCTGATACAGGGAAACACCATATATTTT.

This chain joins TRBV10-3 and TRBJ2-2; TRBD1 might be the D (6 bases). Germline CDR1 reads ENHRY; CDR2 reads SYGVKD. The CDR3 spans 16 residues. Trimming cost V 3 bases and J 0 bases, with 11 bases left between them. CDR3 sequence (DNA): TGTGCCATCAGTGATCTCGGGACAACGAACACCGGGGAGCTGTTTTTT. Protein product: CAISDLGTTNTGELFF.

The chain employs TRBV5-1 and TRBJ1-1; 8 bases agree with TRBD1. CDR3 length equals 15 residues. CDR1 and CDR2 from the germline V gene are SGHRS and YFSETQ. Germline trimming cut 5 bases from V and 1 base from J; bases unmatched to any gene: 7. CDR3 protein: CASRARTGQNTEAFF. The DNA for the CDR3 is TGCGCCAGCAGAGCTAGGACAGGGCAGAACACTGAAGCTTTCTTT.

The chain uses TRBV5-5 and TRBJ2-2; perhaps TRBD2 as D (5 bases). Deletions cut 1 base from V and 2 bases from J, with 9 bases between. CDR1 and CDR2 from the germline V gene are SGHKS and YYEKEE (reference sequence). The CDR3 is 15 amino acids. The CDR3 bases are TGTGCCAGCAGCTTGATACCGGGAAACACCGGGGAGCTGTTTTTT. It yields the protein CASSLIPGNTGELFF.

This chain joins TRBV7-9 and TRBJ2-1; 11 bases align to TRBD2. The V segment lost 6 bases and the J segment 7 bases; nucleotides outside the gene matches: 8. The CDR3 consists of 15 residues. Germline CDR1 is SEHNR and CDR2 is FQNEAQ (reference sequence). CDR3 nucleotide sequence: TGTGCCAGCAGGCCTCCGGGACTAGCGGCTAATGAGCAGTTCTTC. This translates into CASRPPGLAANEQFF.

V gene TRBV19 combines with J gene TRBJ2-7, with TRBD2 matching 13 bases. CDR1 is LNHDA, CDR2 SQIVND, per germline (reference sequence). The trim removed 4 bases at V and 0 bases at J, leaving 15 bases unmatched. This CDR3 has 20 amino acids. CDR3 nucleotides: TGTGCCAGTAGTAGAAGGGTCGGGACTAGCGGGATGGGCAGCTCCTACGAGCAGTACTTC. It specifies CASSRRVGTSGMGSSYEQYF. The complete variable domain, with remaining parts taken from reference TRBV19 and TRBJ2-7, reads DGGITQSPKYLFRKEGQNVTLSCEQNLNHDAMYWYRQDPGQGLRLIYYSQIVNDFQKGDIAEGYSVSREKKESFPLTVTSAQKNPTAFYLCASSRRVGTSGMGSSYEQYFGPGTRLTVT.

This clone was observed once. The chain links TRBV11-2 to TRBJ2-7; D unresolved. Per germline, CDR1 SGHAT and CDR2 FQNNGV. The CDR3 extends over 14 amino acids. V was cut by 0 bases and J by 5 bases, with 11 bases left in between. CDR3 sequence reads: CASSLDPTSHEQYF. The CDR3 region has the DNA TGTGCCAGCAGCTTAGATCCGACATCCCACGAGCAGTACTTC. The full variable domain, completed using reference TRBV11-2 and TRBJ2-7, is EAGVAQSPRYKIIEKRQSVAFWCNPISGHATLYWYQQILGQGPKLLIQFQNNGVVDDSQLPKDRFSAERLKGVDSTLKIQPAKLEDSAVYLCASSLDPTSHEQYFGPGTRLTVT.

This chain connects TRBV3-1 (or the pseudogene TRBV3-2) to TRBJ2-3, with no clear D. Per the germline V gene, CDR1 is LGHDT and CDR2 is YNNKEL (reference sequence). The V and J ends lost 6 bases and 2 bases respectively, with 6 bases between them. The CDR3 loop spans 12 amino acids. The CDR3 loop is CASRENTDTQYF. The CDR3 DNA sequence: TGTGCCAGCAGGGAGAACACAGATACGCAGTATTTT.

V is TRBV27 and J is TRBJ2-3; 9 nucleotides align to TRBD1. Germline CDR1 and CDR2: MNHEY and SMNVEV (reference sequence). The CDR3 extends over 15 amino acids. The ends lost 6 bases at V and 0 bases at J; junction bases unmatched: 4. CDR3 region: CASSSGTGSTDTQYF. DNA for the CDR3: TGTGCCAGCAGCTCTGGGACAGGGAGCACAGATACGCAGTATTTT.